These T cell receptor beta chains were read from a single sample in a study of blood T cell repertoires in COVID-19. Sequencing used immunoSEQ multiplex PCR; TCRdb keeps in-frame clones, though not all of them. The sample has about 250,000 clones; approximately 81% are singletons. Material for sequencing was PBMCs or T cells enriched from blood (not recorded which). These receptors originate from a woman aged 45-59 years who had been exposed to COVID-19. Both conserved end residues are part of each CDR3. Each record gives: clone size, J gene, D gene, V gene, CDR3 DNA, CDR3 protein. The D gene is left open where the match is weak. Some rows have no size entry. The others give once, few or many, or a class for an expanded clone.

- | TRBJ1-5 | - | TRBV6-5 | TGTGCCAGCCGGACAGCGTTTAATCAGCCCCAGCATTTT | CASRTAFNQPQHF
once | TRBJ2-7 | TRBD2 | TRBV27 | TGTGCCAGCAGTTTTGAGGGGCACAGCGGGAACGAGCAGTACTTC | CASSFEGHSGNEQYF
few | TRBJ1-1 | - | TRBV11-2 | TGTGCCAGCAGCCAGGGTGTGACAGAGATTAACACTGAAGCTTTCTTT | CASSQGVTEINTEAFF
- | TRBJ1-4 | - | TRBV6-1 | TGTGCCAGCAGTGAAGGGTCAGTCATTAATGAAAAACTGTTTTTT | CASSEGSVINEKLFF
few | TRBJ1-6 | TRBD1 | TRBV7-9 | TGTGCCAGCAGCTGGACAGGGCCTAATTCACCCCTCCACTTT | CASSWTGPNSPLHF
- | TRBJ1-1 | - | TRBV19 | TGTGCCAGTAGTATGAGGGTTGTGAACACTGAAGCTTTCTTT | CASSMRVVNTEAFF
once | TRBJ2-5 | TRBD2 | TRBV3-1/TRBV3-2 | TGTGCCAGCAGCCTGTTTAGCGGGGGGGCCGGGGAGACCCAGTACTTC | CASSLFSGGAGETQYF
- | TRBJ1-2 | - | TRBV11-2 | TGTGCCAGCAGCTTACTGCAGGTCTATGGCTACACCTTC | CASSLLQVYGYTF
- | TRBJ1-2 | TRBD1 | TRBV5-6 | TGTGCCAGCAGCCGACAGGGCCTAGCTAACTATGGCTACACCTTC | CASSRQGLANYGYTF
- | TRBJ1-1 | - | TRBV6-1 | TGTGCCAGCAGTGCCCTACGACAAGTCACTGAAGCTTTCTTT | CASSALRQVTEAFF
- | TRBJ2-3 | TRBD1 | TRBV10-1 | TGCGCCAGCAGTGAACCAAACAAGGACAGGGGGATGACAGATACGCAGTATTTT | CASSEPNKDRGMTDTQYF
- | TRBJ1-1 | - | TRBV28 | TGTGCCAGCAGTTTATATGAGCCGGGGGGGAACACTGAAGCTTTCTTT | CASSLYEPGGNTEAFF
- | TRBJ1-1 | - | TRBV5-1 | TGCGCCAGCAAGACAGGTACCATGAACACTGAAGCTTTCTTT | CASKTGTMNTEAFF
- | TRBJ1-1 | - | TRBV7-9 | TGTGCCAGCAGCCTTGCCCAGGGAACTGAAGCTTTCTTT | CASSLAQGTEAFF